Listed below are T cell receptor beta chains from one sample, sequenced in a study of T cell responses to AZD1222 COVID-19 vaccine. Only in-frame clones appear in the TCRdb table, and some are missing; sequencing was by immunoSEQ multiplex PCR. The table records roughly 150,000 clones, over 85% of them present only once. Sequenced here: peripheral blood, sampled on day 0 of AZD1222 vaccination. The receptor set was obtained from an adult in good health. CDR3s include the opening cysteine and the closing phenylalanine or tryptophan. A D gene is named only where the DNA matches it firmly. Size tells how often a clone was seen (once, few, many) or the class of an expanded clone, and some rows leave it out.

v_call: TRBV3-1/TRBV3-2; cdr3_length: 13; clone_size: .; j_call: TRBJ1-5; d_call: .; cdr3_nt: TGTGCCAGCAGCCCCGACCTCAATCAGCCCCAGCATTTT; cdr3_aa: CASSPDLNQPQHF
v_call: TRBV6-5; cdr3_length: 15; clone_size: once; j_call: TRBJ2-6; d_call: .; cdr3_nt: TGTGCCAGCCGCGACAAGGTCTCTGGGGCCAACGTCCTGACTTTC; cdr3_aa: CASRDKVSGANVLTF
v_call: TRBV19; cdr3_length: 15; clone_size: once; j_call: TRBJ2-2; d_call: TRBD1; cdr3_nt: TGTGCCAGTAGTACCTGGACAGGGGACACCGGGGAGCTGTTTTTT; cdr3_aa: CASSTWTGDTGELFF
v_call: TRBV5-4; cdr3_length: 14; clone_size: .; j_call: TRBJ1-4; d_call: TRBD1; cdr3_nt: TGTGCCAGCAGTGAGTGGGACAGGAGTGAAAAACTGTTTTTT; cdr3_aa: CASSEWDRSEKLFF
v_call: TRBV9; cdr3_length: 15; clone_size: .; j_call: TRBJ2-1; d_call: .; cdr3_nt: TGTGCCAGCAGCGTAGTAACTAGCAGTTACAATGAGCAGTTCTTC; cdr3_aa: CASSVVTSSYNEQFF
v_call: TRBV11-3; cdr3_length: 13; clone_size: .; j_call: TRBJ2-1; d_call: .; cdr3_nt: TGTGCCAGCAGCACGACTAATGCCAGAGAGCAGTTCTTC; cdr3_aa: CASSTTNAREQFF
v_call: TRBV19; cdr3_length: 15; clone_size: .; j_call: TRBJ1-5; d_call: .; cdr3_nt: TGTGCCAGTAGTATGGACAGAGTAAGCAATCAGCCCCAGCATTTT; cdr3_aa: CASSMDRVSNQPQHF
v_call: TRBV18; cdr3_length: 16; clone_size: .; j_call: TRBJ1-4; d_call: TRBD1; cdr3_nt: TGTGCCAGCTCACTCGACAGGGGCCTACGTAATGAAAAACTGTTTTTT; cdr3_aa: CASSLDRGLRNEKLFF
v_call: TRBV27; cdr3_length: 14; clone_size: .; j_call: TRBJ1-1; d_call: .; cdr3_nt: TGTGCCAGCACGACCTTGGGGGGGGACACTGAAGCTTTCTTT; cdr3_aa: CASTTLGGDTEAFF
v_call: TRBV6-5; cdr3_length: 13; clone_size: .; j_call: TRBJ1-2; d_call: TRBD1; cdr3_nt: TGTGCCAGCAGGACAGGGAGGGACTATGGCTACACCTTC; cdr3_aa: CASRTGRDYGYTF
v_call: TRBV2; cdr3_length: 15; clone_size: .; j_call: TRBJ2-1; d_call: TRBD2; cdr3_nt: TGTGCCAGCAGTTCTAGCGGGGGTAACTACAATGAGCAGTTCTTC; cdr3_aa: CASSSSGGNYNEQFF
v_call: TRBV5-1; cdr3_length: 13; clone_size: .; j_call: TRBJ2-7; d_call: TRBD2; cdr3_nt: TGCGCCAGCAGGCTAGCGGGGATCCCCGAGCAGTACTTC; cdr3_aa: CASRLAGIPEQYF
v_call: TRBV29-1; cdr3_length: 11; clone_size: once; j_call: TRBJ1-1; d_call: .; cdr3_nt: TGCAGCGTTGTCAGGTACACTGAAGCTTTCTTT; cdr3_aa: CSVVRYTEAFF
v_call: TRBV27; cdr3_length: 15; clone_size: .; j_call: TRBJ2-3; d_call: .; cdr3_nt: TGTGCCAGCAGTTCAGCCGGGGGTCGCACAGATACGCAGTATTTT; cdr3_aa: CASSSAGGRTDTQYF
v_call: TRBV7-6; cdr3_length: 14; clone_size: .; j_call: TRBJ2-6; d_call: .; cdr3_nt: TGTGCCAGCAGCCGTGCGCCTGGGGCCAACGTCCTGACTTTC; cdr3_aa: CASSRAPGANVLTF
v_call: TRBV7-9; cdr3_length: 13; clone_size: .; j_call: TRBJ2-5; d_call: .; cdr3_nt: TGTGCCAGCAGCTTAGGGACTGGGGGGACCCAGTACTTC; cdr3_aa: CASSLGTGGTQYF
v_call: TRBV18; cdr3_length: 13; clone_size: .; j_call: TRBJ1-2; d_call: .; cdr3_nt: TGTGCCAGCTCAGGGCAGCCCGACTATGGCTACACCTTC; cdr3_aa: CASSGQPDYGYTF
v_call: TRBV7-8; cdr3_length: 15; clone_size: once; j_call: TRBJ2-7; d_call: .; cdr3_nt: TGTGCCAGCAGCTTACGTACAGAAAGGGTCTACGAGCAGTACTTC; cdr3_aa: CASSLRTERVYEQYF
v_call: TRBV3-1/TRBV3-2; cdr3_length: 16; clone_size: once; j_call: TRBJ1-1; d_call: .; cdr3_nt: TGTGCCAGCAGCCAAGGTCTGGGGTGGAAAAACACTGAAGCTTTCTTT; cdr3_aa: CASSQGLGWKNTEAFF
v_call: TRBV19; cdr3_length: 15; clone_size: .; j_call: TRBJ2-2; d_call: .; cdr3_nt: TGTGCCAGTAGTCCCCGGGACACGAACACCGGGGAGCTGTTTTTT; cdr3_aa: CASSPRDTNTGELFF
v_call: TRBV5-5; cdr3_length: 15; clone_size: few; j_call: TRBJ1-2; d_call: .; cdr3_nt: TGTGCCAGCAGCTTAGGGGGTCGGCCTAACTATGGCTACACCTTC; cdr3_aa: CASSLGGRPNYGYTF
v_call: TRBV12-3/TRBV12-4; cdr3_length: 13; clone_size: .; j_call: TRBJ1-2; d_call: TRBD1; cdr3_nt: TGTGCCAGCAGTTTAGGGACAGGACGTGGCTACACCTTC; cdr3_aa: CASSLGTGRGYTF
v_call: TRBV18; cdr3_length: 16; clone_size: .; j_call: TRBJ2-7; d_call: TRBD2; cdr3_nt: TGTGCCAGCTCACCACCCCTAGCGGCATCCACCTACGAGCAGTACTTC; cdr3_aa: CASSPPLAASTYEQYF
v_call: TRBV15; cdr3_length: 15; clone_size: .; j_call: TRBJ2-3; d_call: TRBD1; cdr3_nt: TGTGCCACCAGCAGACCAGACAGGGGCACAGATACGCAGTATTTT; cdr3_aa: CATSRPDRGTDTQYF
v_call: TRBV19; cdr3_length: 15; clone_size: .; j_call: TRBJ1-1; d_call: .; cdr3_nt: TGTGCCAGTACTAGGGGAGACAGCATGAACACTGAAGCTTTCTTT; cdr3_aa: CASTRGDSMNTEAFF
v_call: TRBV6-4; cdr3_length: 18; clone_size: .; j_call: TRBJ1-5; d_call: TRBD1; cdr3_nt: TGTGCCAGCCAATCTGTCCGGGACAGGCCGATCCCCAATCAGCCCCAGCATTTT; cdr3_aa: CASQSVRDRPIPNQPQHF
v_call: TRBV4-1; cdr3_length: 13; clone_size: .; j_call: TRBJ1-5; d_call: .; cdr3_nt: TGCGCCAGCAGCCAAGATCGAGGACAGCCCCAGCATTTT; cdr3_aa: CASSQDRGQPQHF
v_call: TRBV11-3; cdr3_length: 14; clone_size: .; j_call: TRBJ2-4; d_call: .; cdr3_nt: TGTGCCAGCAGCCCTACCTCCCAGGGAAACATTCAGTACTTC; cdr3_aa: CASSPTSQGNIQYF
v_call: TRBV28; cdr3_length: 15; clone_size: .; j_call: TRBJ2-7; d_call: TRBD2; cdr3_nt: TGTGCCAGCAGACTACTAGCGGGAGGGACCTACGAGCAGTACTTC; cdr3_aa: CASRLLAGGTYEQYF
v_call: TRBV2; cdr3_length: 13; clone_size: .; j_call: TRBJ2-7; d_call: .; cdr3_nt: TGTGCCAGCAGACTGTCAGGTTCCTACGAGCAGTACTTC; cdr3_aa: CASRLSGSYEQYF
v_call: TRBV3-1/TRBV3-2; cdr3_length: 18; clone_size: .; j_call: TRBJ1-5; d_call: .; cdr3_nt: TGTGCCAGCAGCCAAGAGGAGGGCAAGGGGGGGAGCAATCAGCCCCAGCATTTT; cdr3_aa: CASSQEEGKGGSNQPQHF
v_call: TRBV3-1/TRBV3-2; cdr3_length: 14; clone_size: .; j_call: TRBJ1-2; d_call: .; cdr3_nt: TGTGCCAGCAGCCAAGGGTACAGACTCTATGGCTACACCTTC; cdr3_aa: CASSQGYRLYGYTF
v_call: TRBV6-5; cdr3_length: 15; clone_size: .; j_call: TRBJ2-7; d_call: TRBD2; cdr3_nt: TGTGCCAGCATGGCCCTAGCGGGAGGATCCTACGAGCAGTACTTC; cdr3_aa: CASMALAGGSYEQYF
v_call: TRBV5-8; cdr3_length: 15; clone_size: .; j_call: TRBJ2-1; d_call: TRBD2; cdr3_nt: TGTGCCAGCAGCTTAGGTCTAGCGGCCTACAATGAGCAGTTCTTC; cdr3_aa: CASSLGLAAYNEQFF
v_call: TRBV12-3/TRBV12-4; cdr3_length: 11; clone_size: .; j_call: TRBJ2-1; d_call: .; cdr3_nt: TGTGCCAGCAGTTTCAGCAATGAGCAGTTCTTC; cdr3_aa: CASSFSNEQFF
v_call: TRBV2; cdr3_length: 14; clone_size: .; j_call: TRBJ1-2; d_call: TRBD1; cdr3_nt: TGTGCCAGCAGTGAGTCGACAGGGGGCTATGGCTACACCTTC; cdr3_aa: CASSESTGGYGYTF
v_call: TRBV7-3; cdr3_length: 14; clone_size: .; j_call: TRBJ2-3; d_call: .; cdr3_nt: TGTGCCAGCTCTCGAGGACCGGCCACAGATACGCAGTATTTT; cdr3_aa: CASSRGPATDTQYF
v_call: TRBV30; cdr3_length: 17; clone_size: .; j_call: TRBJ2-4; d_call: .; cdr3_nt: TGTGCCTGGAGCTTGGGGGTGGGACCGACGGCCAAAAACATTCAGTACTTC; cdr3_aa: CAWSLGVGPTAKNIQYF
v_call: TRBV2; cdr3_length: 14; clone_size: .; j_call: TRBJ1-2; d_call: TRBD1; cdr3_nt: TGTGCCAGCTCCCTGAGGACAGGGAGTGGCGGCTACACCTTC; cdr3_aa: CASSLRTGSGGYTF
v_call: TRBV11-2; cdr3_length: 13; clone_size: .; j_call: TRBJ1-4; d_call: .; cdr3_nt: TGTGCCAGCAGCTTAGATCTCCCGAGGGAACTGTTTTTT; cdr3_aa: CASSLDLPRELFF
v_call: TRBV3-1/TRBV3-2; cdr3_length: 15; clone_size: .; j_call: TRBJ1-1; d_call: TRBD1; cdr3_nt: TGTGCCAGCAGCAACTCCCGGACAGGGTTAACTGAAGCTTTCTTT; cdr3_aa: CASSNSRTGLTEAFF
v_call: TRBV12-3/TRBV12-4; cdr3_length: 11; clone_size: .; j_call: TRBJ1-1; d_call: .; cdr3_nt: TGTGCCAGCAGTCCGGGCCGCGAACCTTTCTTT; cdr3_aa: CASSPGREPFF
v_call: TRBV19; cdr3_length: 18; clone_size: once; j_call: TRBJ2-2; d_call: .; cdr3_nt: TGTGCCAGTAGTACACGCCGCCCGGACTCGTTGAACACCGGGGAGCTGTTTTTT; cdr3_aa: CASSTRRPDSLNTGELFF
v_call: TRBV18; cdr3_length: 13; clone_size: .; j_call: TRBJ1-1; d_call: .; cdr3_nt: TGTGCCAGCTCACCGACAGGGAACACTGAAGCTTTCTTT; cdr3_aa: CASSPTGNTEAFF
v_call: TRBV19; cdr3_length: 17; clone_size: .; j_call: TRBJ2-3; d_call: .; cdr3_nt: TGTGCCAGTAGTATAGATACGCCACGGCAGGGGAGGAATACGCAGTATTTT; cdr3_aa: CASSIDTPRQGRNTQYF